This paragraph reports one TCR beta chain. Its specific antigen is unknown. Its ends do not fully match the called genes, so a read error is possible. The entry originates in a study of control samples from healthy donors and cancer patients (dated by TCRdb to about 2020). Per the germline V gene (reference sequence), LNHDA is the CDR1 and SQIVND is the CDR2. The CDR3 runs 14 amino acids, cysteine and phenylalanine included. CDR3 DNA is the only sequence kept; it has 42 bases, read in frame from the first base. Receptor amplification or capture employed the immunoSEQ multiplex PCR assay. This immuneACCESS table, as held by TCRdb, lists in-frame sequences with V and J called but not all clones. Of the missing ones, under half trace to an unresolved V gene in checked studies; the others have no known cause. This sample gives 60,000 or so clones in total; more than 95% of them show up just once. The ten largest clones take up approximately 1% of the sample.

The sequencing sample was made of blood. Recombination joined TRBV19 with TRBJ1-4; the central 10 bases match TRBD1. The clonotype was recovered from a woman aged 18-29 years in good health. The DNA sequence is as follows: TGTGCCAGCAGTAGGGACAGGGGTGATGAAAAACTGTTTTTT. The resulting protein is CASSRDRGDEKLFF.